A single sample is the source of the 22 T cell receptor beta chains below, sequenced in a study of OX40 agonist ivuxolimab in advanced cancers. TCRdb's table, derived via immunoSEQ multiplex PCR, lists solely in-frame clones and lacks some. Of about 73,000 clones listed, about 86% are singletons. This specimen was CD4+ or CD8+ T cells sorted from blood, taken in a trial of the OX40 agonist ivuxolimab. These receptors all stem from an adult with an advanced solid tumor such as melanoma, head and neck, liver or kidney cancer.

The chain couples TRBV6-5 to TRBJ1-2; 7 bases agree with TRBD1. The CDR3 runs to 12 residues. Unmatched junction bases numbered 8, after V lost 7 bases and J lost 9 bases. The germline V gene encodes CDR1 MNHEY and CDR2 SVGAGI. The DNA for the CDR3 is TGTGCCAGCAAAGTACAGGGGATGAGCTACACCTTC. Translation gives CASKVQGMSYTF.

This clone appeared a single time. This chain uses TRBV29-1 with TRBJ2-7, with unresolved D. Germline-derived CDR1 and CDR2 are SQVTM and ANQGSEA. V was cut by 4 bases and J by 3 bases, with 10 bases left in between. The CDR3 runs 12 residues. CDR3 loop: CSVVGGGYEQYF. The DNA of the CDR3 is TGCAGCGTTGTCGGCGGCGGCTACGAGCAGTACTTC.

Here the CDR3 reads CASSLGTDFVKLFF. The CDR3 coding sequence is TGCGCCAGCAGCTTGGGGACGGATTTCGTAAAACTGTTTTTT. J is TRBJ1-4 and V is TRBV5-1; D gene uncertain. The CDR3 loop spans 14 amino acids. Germline lookup yields CDR1 SGHRS and CDR2 YFSETQ. V gave up 0 bases and J gave up 10 bases, with 13 bases separating them.

CDR3 coding DNA: TGTGCCAGCAGTTTATCTTGGGTCCAGGAAAAACTGTTTTTT. It yields the protein CASSLSWVQEKLFF. The V and J genes are TRBV27 and TRBJ1-4; no clear D gene. CDR1 MNHEY and CDR2 SMNVEV come from the germline V gene (reference sequence). V lost 0 bases to trimming and J lost 8 bases, with 10 bases between them. This CDR3 has 14 amino acids.

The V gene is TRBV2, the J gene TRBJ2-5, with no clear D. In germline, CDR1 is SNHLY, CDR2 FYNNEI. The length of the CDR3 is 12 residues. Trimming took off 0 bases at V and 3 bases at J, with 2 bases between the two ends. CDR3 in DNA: TGTGCCAGCAGTGAAGCGAAAGAGACCCAGTACTTC. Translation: CASSEAKETQYF.

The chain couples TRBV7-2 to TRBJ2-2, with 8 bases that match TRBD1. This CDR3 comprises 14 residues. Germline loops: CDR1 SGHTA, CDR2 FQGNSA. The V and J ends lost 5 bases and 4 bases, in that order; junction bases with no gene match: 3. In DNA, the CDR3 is TGTGCCAGCAGCCAGGGGGCGGGCACCGGGGAGCTGTTTTTT. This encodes CASSQGAGTGELFF.

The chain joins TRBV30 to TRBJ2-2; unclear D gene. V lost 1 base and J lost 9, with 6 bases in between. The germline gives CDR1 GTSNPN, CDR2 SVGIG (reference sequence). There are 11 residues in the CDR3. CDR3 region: CAWSDPWELFF. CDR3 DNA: TGTGCCTGGAGTGACCCCTGGGAGCTGTTTTTT.

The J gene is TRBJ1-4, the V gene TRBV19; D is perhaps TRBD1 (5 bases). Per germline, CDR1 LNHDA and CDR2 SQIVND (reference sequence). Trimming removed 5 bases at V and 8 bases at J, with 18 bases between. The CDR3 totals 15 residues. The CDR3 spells CASSALAGMREKLFF. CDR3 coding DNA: TGTGCCAGTAGTGCCCTGGCAGGGATGAGAGAAAAACTGTTTTTT.

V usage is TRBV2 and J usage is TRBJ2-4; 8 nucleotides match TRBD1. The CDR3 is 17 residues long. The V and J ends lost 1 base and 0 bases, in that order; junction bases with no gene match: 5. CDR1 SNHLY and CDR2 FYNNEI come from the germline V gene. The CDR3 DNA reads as TGTGCCAGCAGTGAAGACGGACAGGGACTAGCCAAAAACATTCAGTACTTC. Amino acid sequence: CASSEDGQGLAKNIQYF.

The CDR3 nucleotides are TGTGCCAGCAGCTTTGGGGGCTCGGGAACTGAAGCTTTCTTT. Amino acid sequence: CASSFGGSGTEAFF. The rearrangement joins TRBV13 to TRBJ1-1, with a weak D call TRBD1 (6 bases). Germline CDR1 and CDR2: PRHDT and FYEKMQ (reference sequence). V was clipped by 3 bases and J by 5 bases, with 13 bases between them. The CDR3 spans 14 residues. The full variable domain, completed using reference TRBV13 and TRBJ1-1, is AAGVIQSPRHLIKEKRETATLKCYPIPRHDTVYWYQQGPGQDPQFLISFYEKMQSDKGSIPDRFSAQQFSDYHSELNMSSLELGDSALYFCASSFGGSGTEAFFGQGTRLTVV.

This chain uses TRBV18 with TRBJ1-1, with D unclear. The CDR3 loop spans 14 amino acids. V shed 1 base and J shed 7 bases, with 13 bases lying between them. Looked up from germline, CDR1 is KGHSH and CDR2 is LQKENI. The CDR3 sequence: CASSPQEGMSEAFF. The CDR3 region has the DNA TGTGCCAGCTCACCACAGGAAGGGATGAGTGAAGCTTTCTTT.

CDR3 residues: CASSLMPVRGNQPQHF. The DNA of the CDR3 is TGTGCCAGCAGTTTAATGCCGGTCCGCGGGAATCAGCCCCAGCATTTT. The chain recombines TRBV27 with TRBJ1-5; D remains ambiguous. The CDR3 runs 16 residues. Between the trimmed V and J ends, which lost 2 bases and 4 bases, there was a span of 15 bases. The germline V gene encodes CDR1 MNHEY and CDR2 SMNVEV (reference sequence).

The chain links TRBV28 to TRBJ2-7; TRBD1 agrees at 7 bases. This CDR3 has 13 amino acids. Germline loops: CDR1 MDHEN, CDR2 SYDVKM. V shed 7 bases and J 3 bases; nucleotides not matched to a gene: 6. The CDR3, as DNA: TGTGCCAGCACGACAGGGTTTTACTACGAGCAGTACTTC. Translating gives CASTTGFYYEQYF.

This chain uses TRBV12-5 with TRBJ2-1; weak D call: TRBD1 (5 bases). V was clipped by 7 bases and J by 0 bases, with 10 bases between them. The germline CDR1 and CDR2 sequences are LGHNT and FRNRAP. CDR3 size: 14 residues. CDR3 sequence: CASVPDNSYNEQFF. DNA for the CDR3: TGTGCTAGTGTTCCGGACAACTCCTACAATGAGCAGTTCTTC.

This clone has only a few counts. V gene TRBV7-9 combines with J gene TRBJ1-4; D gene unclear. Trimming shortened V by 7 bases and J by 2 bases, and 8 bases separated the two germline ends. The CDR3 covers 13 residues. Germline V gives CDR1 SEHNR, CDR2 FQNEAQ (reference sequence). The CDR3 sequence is CASNGRTNEKLFF. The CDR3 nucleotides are TGTGCCAGCAACGGGAGGACTAATGAAAAACTGTTTTTT.

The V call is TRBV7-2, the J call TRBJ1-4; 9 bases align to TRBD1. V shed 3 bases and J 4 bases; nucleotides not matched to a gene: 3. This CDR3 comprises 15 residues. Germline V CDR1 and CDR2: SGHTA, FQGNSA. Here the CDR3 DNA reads TGTGCCAGCAGCTTGTCGACAGGGGGTAATGAAAAACTGTTTTTT. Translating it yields CASSLSTGGNEKLFF.

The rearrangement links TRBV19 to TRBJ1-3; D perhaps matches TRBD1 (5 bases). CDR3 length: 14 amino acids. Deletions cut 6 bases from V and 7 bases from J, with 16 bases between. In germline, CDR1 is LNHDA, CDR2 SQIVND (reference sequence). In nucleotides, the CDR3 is TGTGCCAGTAGAACGGGGGAAGCCTGGAACACCATATATTTT. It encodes CASRTGEAWNTIYF.

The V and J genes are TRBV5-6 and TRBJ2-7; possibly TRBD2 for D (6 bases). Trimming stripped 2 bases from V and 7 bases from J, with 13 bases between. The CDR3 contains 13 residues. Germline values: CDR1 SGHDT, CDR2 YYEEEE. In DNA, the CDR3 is TGTGCCAGCAGCTTTCGCGGGGTGGAAGAGCAGTACTTC. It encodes CASSFRGVEEQYF.

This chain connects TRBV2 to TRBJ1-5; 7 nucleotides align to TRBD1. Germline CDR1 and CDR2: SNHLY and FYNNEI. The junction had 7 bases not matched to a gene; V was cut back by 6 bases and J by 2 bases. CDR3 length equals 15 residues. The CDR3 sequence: CASSTRQGRNQPQHF. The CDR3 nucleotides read TGTGCCAGCAGCACCCGACAGGGACGCAATCAGCCCCAGCATTTT.

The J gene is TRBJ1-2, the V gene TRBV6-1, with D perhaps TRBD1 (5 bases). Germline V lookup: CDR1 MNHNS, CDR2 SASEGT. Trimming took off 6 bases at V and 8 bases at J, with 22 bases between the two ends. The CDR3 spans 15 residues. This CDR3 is CASRRDPGGNLGYTF. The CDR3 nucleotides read TGTGCCAGCAGGAGGGACCCGGGAGGGAATTTAGGCTACACCTTC.

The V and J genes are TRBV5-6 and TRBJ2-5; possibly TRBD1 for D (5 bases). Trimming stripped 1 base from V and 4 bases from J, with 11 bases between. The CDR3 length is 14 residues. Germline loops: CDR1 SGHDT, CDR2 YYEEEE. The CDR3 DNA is TGTGCCAGCAGCTTGCCAGGGATCCGAGAGACCCAGTACTTC. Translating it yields CASSLPGIRETQYF.

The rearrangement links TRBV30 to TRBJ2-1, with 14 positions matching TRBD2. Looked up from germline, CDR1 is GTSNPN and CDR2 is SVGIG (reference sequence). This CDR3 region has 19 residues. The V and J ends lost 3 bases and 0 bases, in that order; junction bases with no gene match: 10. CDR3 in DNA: TGTGCCTGGAGGTCCGGACTAGCGGGAGGCCGGAGCTCCTACAATGAGCAGTTCTTC. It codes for CAWRSGLAGGRSSYNEQFF.